The 21 T cell receptor beta chains below come from one sample, sequenced in a study of T cell responses to AZD1222 COVID-19 vaccine. The method was immunoSEQ multiplex PCR; TCRdb's version includes in-frame clones alone and lacks a portion of them. The sample has roughly 150,000 clones, roughly 88% seen once. The sequences come from peripheral blood, collected 28 days after the second AZD1222 dose. Receptor source: an adult who received the AZD1222 COVID-19 vaccine.

V and J are TRBV4-1 and TRBJ2-3, with TRBD2 matching 13 bases. CDR1 is MGHRA, CDR2 YSYEKL, per germline. This CDR3 comprises 18 residues. The J segment lost 12 bases and the V segment lost 1 base, leaving 16 bases of the junction unmatched. In nucleotides, the CDR3 is TGCGCCAGCAGCCAAGTGGGACTAGCGGGACATCCTGATCCTACACAGTATTTT. This encodes CASSQVGLAGHPDPTQYF.

The V and J genes are TRBV15 and TRBJ1-2; D not certain. The V end lost 5 bases, the J end lost 8 bases, and 21 bases lay between the germline ends. Germline V CDR1 and CDR2: LNHNV, YYDKDF (reference sequence). CDR3 length: 15 residues. Here the CDR3 DNA reads TGTGCCACCAGCGGGCGAGTCGGGCCTCCAAGAGGCTACACCTTC. Protein: CATSGRVGPPRGYTF.

The chain employs TRBV19 and TRBJ2-7; D is possibly TRBD2 (6 bases). The CDR3 spans 14 residues. Trimming removed 10 bases from V and 7 bases from J, with 23 bases in between. Germline V gene data show CDR1 as LNHDA and CDR2 as SQIVND (reference sequence). CDR3 in amino acids: CATGTHQLEGEQYF. The CDR3 DNA follows: TGTGCCACCGGGACTCACCAACTCGAGGGAGAGCAGTACTTC.

The V gene is TRBV27, the J gene TRBJ2-2; perhaps TRBD2 as D (7 bases). The CDR3 has 15 amino acids. V was cut by 7 bases and J by 4 bases, with 16 bases left in between. CDR1 and CDR2 from the germline V gene are MNHEY and SMNVEV (reference sequence). Here the CDR3 reads CASMVWGGRTGELFF. CDR3 nucleotides: TGTGCCAGCATGGTGTGGGGGGGCCGCACCGGGGAGCTGTTTTTT.

The chain employs TRBV9 and TRBJ2-2, with 9 bases identical to TRBD1. The CDR3 extends over 15 amino acids. The germline gives CDR1 SGDLS, CDR2 YYNGEE. V lost 3 bases and J lost 8; bases outside the gene matches: 8. The CDR3 DNA is TGTGCCAGCAGCGCTTTACAGGGGGCATCGGGGGAGCTGTTTTTT. The encoded protein is CASSALQGASGELFF. Full variable domain (missing parts from reference TRBV9 and TRBJ2-2): DSGVTQTPKHLITATGQRVTLRCSPRSGDLSVYWYQQSLDQGLQFLIQYYNGEERAKGNILERFSAQQFPDLHSELNLSSLELGDSALYFCASSALQGASGELFFGEGSRLTVL.

V usage is TRBV7-3 and J usage is TRBJ1-2, with a possible D match to TRBD1 (6 bases). This CDR3 is built from 15 residues. Between the trimmed V and J ends, which lost 1 base and 0 bases, there was a span of 9 bases. Per the germline V gene, CDR1 is SGHTA and CDR2 is FQGTGA. This CDR3 reads CASSLSAGANYGYTF. CDR3 DNA: TGTGCCAGCAGCTTAAGTGCAGGGGCTAACTATGGCTACACCTTC.

The table lists this clone with a count of one. V gene TRBV5-4 combines with J gene TRBJ1-2; TRBD1 agrees at 8 bases. Trimming cost V 0 bases and J 7 bases; bases outside gene matches: 5. CDR3 length: 14 residues. Germline V gene lookup returns CDR1 SGHNT and CDR2 YYREEE (reference sequence). The CDR3 DNA is TGTGCCAGCAGCTTGGGGGGTCAGGGGGCTGGCTACACCTTC. It translates to CASSLGGQGAGYTF.

The gene calls are TRBV5-1 and TRBJ1-2; a possible D gene is TRBD1 (6 bases). This CDR3 is 16 amino acids long. Germline assignment: CDR1 SGHRS and CDR2 YFSETQ. V was trimmed by 4 bases and J by 2 bases, leaving 18 bases between them. In DNA, the CDR3 is TGCGCCAGCAGCCCCGGCAGGGGAGGCTTAAACTATGGCTACACCTTC. Translating it yields CASSPGRGGLNYGYTF.

This clone was seen a single time. V and J are TRBV6-1 and TRBJ1-4; D unresolved. The CDR3 contains 13 residues. Germline CDR1 and CDR2: MNHNS and SASEGT. V lost 0 bases and J lost 7, with 6 bases in between. CDR3 DNA: TGTGCCAGCAGTGAAGCGGTTGGTGAAAAACTGTTTTTT. The encoded protein is CASSEAVGEKLFF.

The V and J genes are TRBV7-9 and TRBJ1-1, with D tentatively TRBD1 (6 bases). The CDR3 length is 13 residues. V lost 5 bases to trimming and J lost 8 bases, with 15 bases between them. Germline CDR1 and CDR2: SEHNR and FQNEAQ (reference sequence). The CDR3 reads CASSNSPRGEAFF. CDR3 in DNA: TGTGCCAGCAGCAATAGCCCCAGGGGCGAAGCTTTCTTT.

The rearrangement uses TRBV7-3 and TRBJ2-2, with D tentatively TRBD1 (6 bases). Trimming removed 3 bases from V and 6 bases from J, with 23 bases in between. The germline CDR1 and CDR2 sequences are SGHTA and FQGTGA. This CDR3 is built from 18 residues. The CDR3 reads CASSFDRWKGVRAGELFF. For the CDR3, the DNA is TGTGCCAGCAGCTTTGATCGTTGGAAGGGGGTGAGAGCCGGGGAGCTGTTTTTT.

The V call is TRBV2, the J call TRBJ2-1; D is uncertain. The V gene lost 4 bases and the J gene lost 7 bases, with 14 bases spanning the gap. This CDR3 comprises 14 residues. Germline V gene data show CDR1 as SNHLY and CDR2 as FYNNEI. CDR3 DNA sequence: TGTGCCAGCAGTGCCCGGGCTGGAATGAATGAGCAGTTCTTC. Residues: CASSARAGMNEQFF. Variable domain in full (rest from reference TRBV2 and TRBJ2-1): EPEVTQTPSHQVTQMGQEVILRCVPISNHLYFYWYRQILGQKVEFLVSFYNNEISEKSEIFDDQFSVERPDGSNFTLKIRSTKLEDSAMYFCASSARAGMNEQFFGPGTRLTVL.

The chain joins TRBV18 to TRBJ1-1; tentative D call: TRBD1 (5 bases). V was shortened by 4 bases and J by 1 base, with 10 bases between the two germline ends. Germline values: CDR1 KGHSH, CDR2 LQKENI. This CDR3 contains 14 residues. The CDR3 protein is CASSQGFGNTEAFF. The CDR3 bases are TGTGCCAGCTCACAGGGGTTTGGGAACACTGAAGCTTTCTTT. Full variable domain (outside the CDR3, taken from reference TRBV18 and TRBJ1-1): NAGVMQNPRHLVRRRGQEARLRCSPMKGHSHVYWYRQLPEEGLKFMVYLQKENIIDESGMPKERFSAEFPKEGPSILRIQQVVRGDSAAYFCASSQGFGNTEAFFGQGTRLTVV.

The chain is built from TRBV28 and TRBJ1-4, with D possibly being TRBD1 (5 bases). V gave up 7 bases and J gave up 5 bases, with 17 bases separating them. The germline V gene has CDR1 MDHEN and CDR2 SYDVKM. The CDR3 runs 15 residues. This chain's CDR3 is CASTDLRAGNEKLFF. The DNA of the CDR3 is TGTGCCAGCACCGATCTAAGGGCAGGGAATGAAAAACTGTTTTTT.

V and J are TRBV5-6 and TRBJ1-5; D unresolved. This CDR3 contains 14 residues. V lost 0 bases to trimming and J lost 2 bases, with 6 bases between them. Germline V gives CDR1 SGHDT, CDR2 YYEEEE. The CDR3 DNA reads TGTGCCAGCAGCTTGGCCCAAGGCAATCAGCCCCAGCATTTT. Its translation: CASSLAQGNQPQHF.

This sequence joins TRBV7-3 and TRBJ2-2; tentative D call: TRBD2 (6 bases). Germline-derived CDR1 and CDR2 are SGHTA and FQGTGA. The CDR3 length is 14 residues. Trimming shortened V by 0 bases and J by 6 bases, and 8 bases separated the two germline ends. CDR3 DNA sequence: TGTGCCAGCAGCTTAACCGGGGGAGCCGGGGAGCTGTTTTTT. The encoded protein is CASSLTGGAGELFF.

This rearrangement joins TRBV7-6 to TRBJ1-6; TRBD1 matches 8 bases. Looked up from germline, CDR1 is SGHVS and CDR2 is FNYEAQ. V shed 4 bases, J shed 9 bases, and the junction held 8 bases outside the gene matches. The CDR3 totals 15 residues. CDR3 amino acids: CASSSSRGLGSPLHF. DNA of the CDR3: TGTGCCAGCAGCTCTTCCAGGGGGCTGGGTTCACCCCTCCACTTT.

V usage is TRBV6-1 and J usage is TRBJ1-1; a weak D match, TRBD1 (6 bases). V was cut by 11 bases and J by 3 bases, with 13 bases left in between. Germline V lookup: CDR1 MNHNS, CDR2 SASEGT. This CDR3 comprises 12 residues. CDR3 coding DNA: TGTGCCGGGGGGGCTGAATACACTGAAGCTTTCTTT. It codes for CAGGAEYTEAFF.

The chain employs TRBV19 and TRBJ1-6, with D maybe TRBD1 (5 bases). The CDR3 totals 14 residues. Trimming pared 2 bases from V and 7 bases from J, leaving 9 bases between. Per the germline V gene, CDR1 is LNHDA and CDR2 is SQIVND (reference sequence). Here the CDR3 reads CASSIKGVNSPLHF. In nucleotides, the CDR3 is TGTGCCAGTAGTATAAAAGGGGTAAATTCACCCCTCCACTTT.

The genes are TRBV7-9 and TRBJ2-7, with 9 bases matching TRBD2. Germline CDR1 SEHNR, CDR2 FQNEAQ (reference sequence). This CDR3 is built from 15 residues. V was clipped by 5 bases and J by 4 bases; unmatched bases: 9. CDR3 sequence: CASSAAGGERYEQYF. DNA for the CDR3: TGTGCCAGCAGCGCGGCGGGGGGGGAAAGGTACGAGCAGTACTTC.

This clone was seen a single time. The gene calls are TRBV7-9 and TRBJ1-6, with D unresolved. Germline-derived CDR1 and CDR2 are SEHNR and FQNEAQ (reference sequence). The V end was cut by 0 bases, the J end by 0 bases, with 9 bases between. The CDR3 totals 17 residues. This CDR3 is CASSLARSSSYNSPLHF. The CDR3 DNA is TGTGCCAGCAGCTTAGCGCGCTCCAGCTCCTATAATTCACCCCTCCACTTT.